The entry below describes one TCR beta chain. The antigen remains undetermined. This specimen comes from a study of lymphopenia after photon versus proton radiotherapy. The CDR3 sequence is 15 residues long. The V end was cut by 3 bases, the J end by 0 bases, with 9 bases between. Germline lookup yields CDR1 MNHNS and CDR2 SASEGT. Findings and caveats of the study: Post-nadir TCR diversity decline inversely tracked overall survival among those who died.

Clones were read by immunoSEQ multiplex PCR, and TCRdb kept only the in-frame ones, dropping some. The sample holds 150,000 to 200,000 clones, approximately 91% seen once. The source material was peripheral blood, sampled from a patient treated with photon-based radiotherapy. The V call is TRBV6-1, the J call TRBJ1-5; D remains ambiguous. The TCR was taken from a man aged 45-65 years with gastric cancer. The CDR3 DNA reads TGTGCCAGCAGTGACCAGCACTATAGCAATCAGCCCCAGCATTTT. Residues: CASSDQHYSNQPQHF.